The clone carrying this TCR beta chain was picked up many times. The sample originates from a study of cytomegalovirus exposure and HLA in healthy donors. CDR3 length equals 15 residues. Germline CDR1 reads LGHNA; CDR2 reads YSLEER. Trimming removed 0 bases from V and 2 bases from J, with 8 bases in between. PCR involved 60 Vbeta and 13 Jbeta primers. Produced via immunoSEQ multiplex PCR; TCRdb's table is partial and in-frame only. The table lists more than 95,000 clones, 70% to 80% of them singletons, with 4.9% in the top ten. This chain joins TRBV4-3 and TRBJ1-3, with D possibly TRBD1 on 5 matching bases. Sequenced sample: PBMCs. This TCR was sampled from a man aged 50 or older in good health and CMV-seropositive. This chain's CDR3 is CASSQDKGTGNTIYF. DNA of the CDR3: TGCGCCAGCAGCCAAGATAAGGGGACTGGAAACACCATATATTTT.